This record covers a single TCR beta chain. Its antigen is currently unknown. This sample is part of a study of immune evolution from preneoplasia to lung adenocarcinoma. Study conclusions and caveats: Normal lung had the highest top T cell clone frequencies. Normal lung had highest clonality; later lesions appeared denser, more diverse.

In germline, CDR1 is SGHKS, CDR2 YYEKEE (reference sequence). V dropped 3 bases and J dropped 7; count of bases not matched to a gene: 7. The CDR3 covers 13 residues. The method was immunoSEQ multiplex PCR; TCRdb's version includes in-frame clones alone and lacks a portion of them. This table holds 20,000 to 25,000 clones, approximately 75% found once. Nucleic acids came from premalignant or tumor cells enriched by macro-dissection. The sequenced sample was FFPE invasive lung adenocarcinoma tissue. The chain combines TRBV5-5 with TRBJ2-7; 7 bases agree with TRBD2. The clonotype was recovered from a person in their sixties or seventies with lung adenocarcinoma. In DNA, the CDR3 is TGTGCCAGCAGCTGGGGACTAACGGGAGAGCAGTACTTC. It is translated as CASSWGLTGEQYF.